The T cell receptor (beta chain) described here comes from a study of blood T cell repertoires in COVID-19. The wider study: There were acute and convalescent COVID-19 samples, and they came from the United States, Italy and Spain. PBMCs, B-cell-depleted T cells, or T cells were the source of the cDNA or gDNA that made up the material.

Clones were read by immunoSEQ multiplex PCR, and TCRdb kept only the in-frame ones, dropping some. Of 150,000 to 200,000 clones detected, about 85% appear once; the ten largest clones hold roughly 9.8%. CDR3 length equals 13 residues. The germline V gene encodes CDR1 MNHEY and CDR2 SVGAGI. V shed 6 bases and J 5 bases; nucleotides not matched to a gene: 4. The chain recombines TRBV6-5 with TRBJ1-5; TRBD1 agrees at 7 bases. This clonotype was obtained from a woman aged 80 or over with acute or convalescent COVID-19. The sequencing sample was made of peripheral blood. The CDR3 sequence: CASSRGTDQPQHF. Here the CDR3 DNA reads TGTGCCAGCAGCCGCGGGACAGATCAGCCCCAGCATTTT.